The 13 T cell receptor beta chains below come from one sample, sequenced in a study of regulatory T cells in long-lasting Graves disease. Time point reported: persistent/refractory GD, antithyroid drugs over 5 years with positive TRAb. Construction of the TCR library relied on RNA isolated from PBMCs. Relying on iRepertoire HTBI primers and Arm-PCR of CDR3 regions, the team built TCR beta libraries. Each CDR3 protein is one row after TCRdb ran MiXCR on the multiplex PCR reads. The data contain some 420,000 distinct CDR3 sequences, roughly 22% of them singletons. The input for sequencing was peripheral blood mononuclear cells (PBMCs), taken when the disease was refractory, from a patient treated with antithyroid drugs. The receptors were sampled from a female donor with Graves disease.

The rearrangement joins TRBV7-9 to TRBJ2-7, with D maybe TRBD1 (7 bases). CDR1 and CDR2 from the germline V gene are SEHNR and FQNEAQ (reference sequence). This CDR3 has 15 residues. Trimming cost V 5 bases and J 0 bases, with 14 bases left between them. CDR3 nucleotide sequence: TGTGCCAGCAGCCGGAGGGGGGACAGCTCCTACGAGCAGTACTTC. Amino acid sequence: CASSRRGDSSYEQYF. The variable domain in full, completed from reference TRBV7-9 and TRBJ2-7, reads DTGVSQNPRHKITKRGQNVTFRCDPISEHNRLYWYRQTLGQGPEFLTYFQNEAQLEKSRLLSDRFSAERPKGSFSTLEIQRTEQGDSAMYLCASSRRGDSSYEQYFGPGTRLTVT.

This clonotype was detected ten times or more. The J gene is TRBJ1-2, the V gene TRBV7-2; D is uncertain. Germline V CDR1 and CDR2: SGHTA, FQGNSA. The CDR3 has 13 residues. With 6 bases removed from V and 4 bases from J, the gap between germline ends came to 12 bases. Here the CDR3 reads CASRTWESYGYTF. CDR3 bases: TGTGCCAGCAGGACTTGGGAGAGCTATGGCTACACCTTC.

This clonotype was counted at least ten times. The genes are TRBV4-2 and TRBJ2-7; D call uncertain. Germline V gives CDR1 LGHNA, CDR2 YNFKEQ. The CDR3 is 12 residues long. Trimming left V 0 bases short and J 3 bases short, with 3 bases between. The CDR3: CASSQEGYEQYF. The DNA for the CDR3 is TGTGCCAGCAGCCAAGAGGGCTACGAGCAGTACTTC.

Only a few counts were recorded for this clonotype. This chain's CDR3 is CSVGTTPNTGELFF. As DNA, the CDR3 is TGCAGCGTTGGGACCACACCGAACACCGGGGAGCTGTTTTTT. The chain carries TRBV29-1 and TRBJ2-2; the D is unclear. This CDR3 comprises 14 residues. The germline V gene encodes CDR1 SQVTM and CDR2 ANQGSEA. V dropped 4 bases and J dropped 0 bases, with 9 bases sitting between them.

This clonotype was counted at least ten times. Here the CDR3 DNA reads TGTGCCAGCAGTTCCCCGCCCGGGACCCCGAACACTGAAGCTTTCTTT. It encodes CASSSPPGTPNTEAFF. The V call is TRBV28, the J call TRBJ1-1; D is possibly TRBD1 (5 bases). The CDR3 is made up of 16 amino acids. V was shortened by 4 bases and J by 1 base, with 16 bases between the two germline ends. Germline-derived CDR1 and CDR2 are MDHEN and SYDVKM.

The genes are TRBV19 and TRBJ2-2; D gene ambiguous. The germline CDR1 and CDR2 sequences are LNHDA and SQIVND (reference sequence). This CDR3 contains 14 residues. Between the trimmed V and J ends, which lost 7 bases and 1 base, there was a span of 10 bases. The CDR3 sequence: CASKTFGNTGELFF. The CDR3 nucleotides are TGTGCCAGTAAAACGTTCGGGAACACCGGGGAGCTGTTTTTT.

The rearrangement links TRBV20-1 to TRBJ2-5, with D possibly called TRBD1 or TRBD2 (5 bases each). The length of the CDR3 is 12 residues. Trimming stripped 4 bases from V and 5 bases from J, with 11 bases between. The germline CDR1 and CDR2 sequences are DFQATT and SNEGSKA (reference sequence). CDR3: CSAMGPQETQYF. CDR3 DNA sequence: TGCAGTGCTATGGGACCTCAGGAGACCCAGTACTTC.

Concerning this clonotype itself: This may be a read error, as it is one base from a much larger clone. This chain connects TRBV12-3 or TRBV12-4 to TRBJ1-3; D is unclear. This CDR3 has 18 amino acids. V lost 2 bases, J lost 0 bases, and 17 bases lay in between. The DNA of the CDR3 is TGTGCCAGCAGTTTACAGGCAGGCGTGGGAATCTCTGGAAACACCATATATTTT. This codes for CASSLQAGVGISGNTIYF.

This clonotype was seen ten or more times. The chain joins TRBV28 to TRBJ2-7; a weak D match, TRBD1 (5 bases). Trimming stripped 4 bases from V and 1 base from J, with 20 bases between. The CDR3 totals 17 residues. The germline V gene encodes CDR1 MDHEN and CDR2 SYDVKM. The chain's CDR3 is CASSSIHDSWISYEQYF. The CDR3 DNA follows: TGTGCCAGCAGTTCGATTCACGACAGCTGGATTTCCTACGAGCAGTACTTC.

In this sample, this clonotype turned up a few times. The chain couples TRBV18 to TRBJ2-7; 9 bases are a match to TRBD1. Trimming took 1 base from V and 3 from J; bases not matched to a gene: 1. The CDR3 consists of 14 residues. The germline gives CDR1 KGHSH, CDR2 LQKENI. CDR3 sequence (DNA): TGTGCCAGCTCACCACTGGACAGGGGCTACGAGCAGTACTTC. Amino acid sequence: CASSPLDRGYEQYF.

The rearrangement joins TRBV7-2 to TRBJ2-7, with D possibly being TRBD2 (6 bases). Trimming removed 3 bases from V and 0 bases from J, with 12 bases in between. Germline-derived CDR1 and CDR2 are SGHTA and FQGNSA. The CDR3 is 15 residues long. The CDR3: CASSLAGTDSYEQYF. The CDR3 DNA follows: TGTGCCAGCAGCTTGGCCGGGACTGACTCCTACGAGCAGTACTTC.

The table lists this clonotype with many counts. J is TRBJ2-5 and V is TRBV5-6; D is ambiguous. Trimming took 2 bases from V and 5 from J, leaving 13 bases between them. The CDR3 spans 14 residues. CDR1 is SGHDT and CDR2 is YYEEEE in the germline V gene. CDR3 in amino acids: CASSFNTFRETQYF. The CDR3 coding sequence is TGTGCCAGCAGCTTCAACACCTTTAGGGAGACCCAGTACTTC.

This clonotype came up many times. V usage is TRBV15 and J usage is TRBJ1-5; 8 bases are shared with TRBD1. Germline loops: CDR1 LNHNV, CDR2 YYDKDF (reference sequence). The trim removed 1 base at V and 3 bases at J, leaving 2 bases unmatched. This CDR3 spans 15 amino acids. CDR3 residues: CATSRGTGNNQPQHF. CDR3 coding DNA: TGTGCCACCAGCAGAGGGACAGGGAACAATCAGCCCCAGCATTTT.